These T cell receptor beta chains were read from a single sample in a study of blood T cell repertoires in COVID-19. Using immunoSEQ multiplex PCR, the repertoire was profiled, and TCRdb retains in-frame clones only, with some absent. The sample records 45,000 or so clones, around 80% being singletons. The sample comprised peripheral blood. Receptors were obtained from a human donor in a cohort sampled during active COVID-19. Each CDR3 is given with its conserved first and last residue. A D gene is named only where the DNA matches it firmly. Clone size is shown for a subset of rows, as once, few, many or a class of expanded clone.

.	TRBV7-9	TRBD1	TRBJ1-5	TGTGCCAGCAGCTGGGGACAGGGAAACAATCAGCCCCAGCATTTT	CASSWGQGNNQPQHF
.	TRBV5-1	.	TRBJ2-7	TGCGCCAGCAGCTTGGACGGGGTCGGCGAGCAGTACTTC	CASSLDGVGEQYF
.	TRBV29-1	TRBD1	TRBJ1-1	TGCAGCGTCACCGAAGCAGGGGGTCTGACTGAAGCTTTCTTT	CSVTEAGGLTEAFF
.	TRBV10-3	TRBD1	TRBJ1-1	TGTGCCATTCTTGACAGGGGGCGGACTGAAGCTTTCTTT	CAILDRGRTEAFF
.	TRBV29-1	TRBD1	TRBJ1-2	TGCAGCGTTGTAGGGGGCCCTAACTATGGCTACACCTTC	CSVVGGPNYGYTF
.	TRBV5-8	TRBD1	TRBJ2-7	TGTGCCAGCAGCCCGTTACAACAGGGGGCCGGCTACGAGCAGTACTTC	CASSPLQQGAGYEQYF
.	TRBV19	.	TRBJ1-4	TGTGCCAGTAGGAGGAAGTGGGCTAATGAAAAACTGTTTTTT	CASRRKWANEKLFF
.	TRBV11-2	.	TRBJ2-2	TGTGCCAGCAGTTACAGGTCTGGAGCCCGATCGAACACCGGGGAGCTGTTTTTT	CASSYRSGARSNTGELFF
.	TRBV5-1	.	TRBJ2-7	TGCGCCAGCAGCTCACTGGGACTCGCCTACGAGCAGTACTTC	CASSSLGLAYEQYF
.	TRBV28	.	TRBJ2-5	TGTGCCAGTACACAGGCAGAGACCCAGTACTTC	CASTQAETQYF
.	TRBV19	TRBD1	TRBJ2-3	TGTGCCAGTAATGGACAGGCCGCAGATACGCAGTATTTT	CASNGQAADTQYF
medium-sized	TRBV6-5	.	TRBJ2-5	TGTGCCAGCGACTTTATGGAGACCCAGTACTTC	CASDFMETQYF
.	TRBV9	.	TRBJ2-2	TGTGCCAGCAGCGTTATGCGACAGGCGAACACCGGGGAGCTGTTTTTT	CASSVMRQANTGELFF
.	TRBV20-1	.	TRBJ2-5	TGCAGTGCTAGTTACCTAGAAGAGACCCAGTACTTC	CSASYLEETQYF
.	TRBV24-1	.	TRBJ2-3	TGTGCCACCAGTGATTTGGGGGGGACAGGCACAGATACGCAGTATTTT	CATSDLGGTGTDTQYF